This T cell receptor beta chain was sequenced for a study of post-analysis software for immune sequencing data. Regarding the study as a whole: Under the F measure, samples that were prepared in one batch clustered strongly together. The study found TRBV5-6, TRBV5-1 and TRBV20-1 among about five TRBV segments more frequent in patients than controls.

V shed 1 base and J 8 bases; nucleotides not matched to a gene: 3. This CDR3 has 14 amino acids. Germline values: CDR1 LGHNA, CDR2 YSLEER. Each TCR beta cDNA library carried unique molecular identifiers. MiXCR was run by TCRdb on the PCR reads, yielding one entry per CDR3 protein. The sample carries some 690,000 distinct CDR3 sequences, 30% recorded once. This clonotype was picked up many times. What it recognizes is unknown. This chain links TRBV4-3 with TRBJ2-4; 9 nucleotides agree with TRBD1. The TCR originated in a girl aged 5 to 17 with multiple sclerosis. The material sequenced was blood. CDR3 bases: TGCGCCAGCAGCCAAGTGGGGACAGGGCACATTCAGTACTTC. Translation: CASSQVGTGHIQYF.